This is a list of T cell receptor beta chains from one sample in a study of blood T cell repertoires in COVID-19. Assay: immunoSEQ multiplex PCR; the TCRdb copy retains only in-frame clones and omits some. The sample shows about 270,000 clones, approximately 90% of them seen only once. Sequences were obtained from PBMCs or T cells enriched from blood (not recorded which). These TCRs come from a man between 35 and 55 years old who had been exposed to COVID-19. CDR3s include the opening cysteine and the closing phenylalanine or tryptophan. The D gene is left open where the match is weak. For some rows the clone size is stated as once, few or many, or as a class when expanded; others skip it.

TGTGCCAGTAGTGTACTACCGGGACAGAAGAACACTGAAGCTTTCTTT CASSVLPGQKNTEAFF TRBV19 - TRBJ1-1 TRBD1
TGCGCCAGCAGCCTTGCTAGTAACAATGAGCAGTTCTTC CASSLASNNEQFF TRBV4-3 - TRBJ2-1 -
TGTGCCAGTAGTAAAATCCCCGACTCTCGGTTCCTACCACGTTTCTTC CASSKIPDSRFLPRFF TRBV19 - TRBJ2-1 -
TGTGCCACCAGTGACCGGACAGGGAGCGAGCAGTACTTC CATSDRTGSEQYF TRBV24-1 - TRBJ2-7 TRBD1
TGTGCCAGTAGTATTTGGGGAGCCACCGGGGAGCTGTTTTTT CASSIWGATGELFF TRBV19 - TRBJ2-2 -
TGTGCCTACGTCGGGACTAGCGGGATATACAATGAGCAGTTCTTC CAYVGTSGIYNEQFF TRBV30 - TRBJ2-1 TRBD2
TGTGCCAGCAGCTTAAATCCGGGGTCCACAGATACGCAGTATTTT CASSLNPGSTDTQYF TRBV7-6 - TRBJ2-3 -
TGCGCCAGCAGTGGGACTAGCTTTGACAATGAGCAGTTCTTC CASSGTSFDNEQFF TRBV10-2 - TRBJ2-1 TRBD2
TGTGCCAGCAGCTTGGCCTCGACAGGGTTCGACTATGGCTACACCTTC CASSLASTGFDYGYTF TRBV7-9 few TRBJ1-2 TRBD1
TGTGCCAGCAGCCCGGGACTAGCGGGAGTTAATGAGCAGTTCTTC CASSPGLAGVNEQFF TRBV7-2 - TRBJ2-1 TRBD2
TGTGCCAGCAGTGAAGTAAAGACAGGGAATCAGCCCCAGCATTTT CASSEVKTGNQPQHF TRBV28 - TRBJ1-5 TRBD1
TGTGCCAGCAGCTACGGACAGGGGATTGGAGATGAGCAGTTCTTC CASSYGQGIGDEQFF TRBV7-9 - TRBJ2-1 TRBD1
TGTGCCAGCAGACTTAAACCGGGGCCCCAGCATTTT CASRLKPGPQHF TRBV12-3/TRBV12-4 once TRBJ1-5 -
TGTGCCAGCTCACCGCGGACAGGGGGGAATAATTCACCCCTCCACTTT CASSPRTGGNNSPLHF TRBV18 - TRBJ1-6 TRBD1
TGTGCCAGTAGTATTGCCGGGACTAGTCCCTACGAGCAGTACTTC CASSIAGTSPYEQYF TRBV19 few TRBJ2-7 TRBD2
TGTGCCAGCAGTTCCCCTACCCGGGACAGGAAAAACATTCAGTACTTC CASSSPTRDRKNIQYF TRBV27 - TRBJ2-4 TRBD1
TGTGCCAGCAGCGCAAACAGGGGCGGGGAGCTGTTTTTT CASSANRGGELFF TRBV7-9 - TRBJ2-2 TRBD1
TGCAGTGCTAGAATCATCTACGAGCAGTACTTC CSARIIYEQYF TRBV20-1 once TRBJ2-7 -
TGTGCCAGCAGCGGGGGGACAGGGAATGAGGTTGAGCAGTTCTTC CASSGGTGNEVEQFF TRBV9 - TRBJ2-1 TRBD1
TGTGCCGCCCGGGGTAGGCTTGAGCAGTTCTTC CAARGRLEQFF TRBV28 - TRBJ2-1 -
TGTGCCAGCAGTACCCGGACAGGGGTCAATTCACCCCTCCACTTT CASSTRTGVNSPLHF TRBV27 - TRBJ1-6 TRBD1
TGTGCCAGTAGGGGTATGGCGGGAATCGGAGCTTTCTTT CASRGMAGIGAFF TRBV19 - TRBJ1-1 -
TGTGCCACCAGTGACCGTGGGACTAGCGGTAGACAGAATGAGCAGTTCTTC CATSDRGTSGRQNEQFF TRBV24-1 - TRBJ2-1 TRBD2
TGTGCCAGCACTAGATGGACTAGCGGTAGCTCCTACGAGCAGTACTTC CASTRWTSGSSYEQYF TRBV2 - TRBJ2-7 TRBD2
TGCGCCAGCAGCCAACCTTTGGAGACCCAGTACTTC CASSQPLETQYF TRBV4-1 - TRBJ2-5 -
TGTGCCAGCTCGCCCGACCAAGGACTCTATGGCTACACCTTC CASSPDQGLYGYTF TRBV18 - TRBJ1-2 -
TGCGCCAGCAGTACTAGCGGGAGTACAGATACGCAGTATTTT CASSTSGSTDTQYF TRBV10-2 - TRBJ2-3 TRBD2
TGTGCCAGCAGTTCCGACAGGGTTCGGGCGGATGAGCAGTTCTTC CASSSDRVRADEQFF TRBV6-5 - TRBJ2-1 TRBD1
TGTGCCAGCAGTTACGTAGCGGGAGGGTACTCCTACAATGAGCAGTTCTTC CASSYVAGGYSYNEQFF TRBV6-2/TRBV6-3 once TRBJ2-1 TRBD2
TGTGCTAGTGGTCAACGGACCCGGGGGGAGACCCAGTACTTC CASGQRTRGETQYF TRBV12-5 - TRBJ2-5 -
TGTGCCAGCAGTGATCGCTCATTCTCCGGGACTAGCGTCAATGAGCAGTTCTTC CASSDRSFSGTSVNEQFF TRBV2 - TRBJ2-1 TRBD2
TGTGCCAGTACTTGGAACACTGAAGCTTTCTTT CASTWNTEAFF TRBV19 - TRBJ1-1 -
TGCGCCAGCAGCTTGGCCGGGTCTCCCTTGAGCACAGATACGCAGTATTTT CASSLAGSPLSTDTQYF TRBV5-1 - TRBJ2-3 -
TGTGCCACCAGTGACCACGACAGGGGCGCTGAAAAACTGTTTTTT CATSDHDRGAEKLFF TRBV24-1 - TRBJ1-4 TRBD1
TGTGCCAGCAGCGCCTCGACAGCGAACTATGGCTACACCTTC CASSASTANYGYTF TRBV9 - TRBJ1-2 -
TGTGCCAGCGGGCTACCTGGCTACACCTTC CASGLPGYTF TRBV28 - TRBJ1-2 -
TGTGCCAGCAGTTTAACTGGCGGGTTATCCTACAATGAGCAGTTCTTC CASSLTGGLSYNEQFF TRBV27 - TRBJ2-1 -
TGTGCCAGCAGCGTGGCAAACTCCTACAATGAGCAGTTCTTC CASSVANSYNEQFF TRBV9 - TRBJ2-1 -
TGTGCCAGCAGCTTGAGGACTAGCGGGAGCGGTCGTGAGACCCAGTACTTC CASSLRTSGSGRETQYF TRBV5-4 - TRBJ2-5 TRBD2
TGTGCCAGCAGAGACAGGGCATATGGCTACACCTTC CASRDRAYGYTF TRBV6-5 - TRBJ1-2 TRBD1
TGTGCCAGCAGTTACCCCAACCGAACAGGGCCCAGCTCCTACAATGAGCAGTTCTTC CASSYPNRTGPSSYNEQFF TRBV6-2/TRBV6-3 - TRBJ2-1 -
TGTGCCAGCAGCGTGGGACTAGCGGACGGGAGAGAGACCCAGTACTTC CASSVGLADGRETQYF TRBV9 - TRBJ2-5 TRBD2
TGTGCCAGCAGTGAAATTGCGGGGCGCTCCTACAATGAGCAGTTCTTC CASSEIAGRSYNEQFF TRBV25-1 - TRBJ2-1 -
TGTGCCAGCAGCCAAGGGCAGGGCGGTTCACCCCTCCACTTT CASSQGQGGSPLHF TRBV4-2 - TRBJ1-6 -
TGCAGCGTTGCGGGACTAGCGGTTTACAATGAGCAGTTCTTC CSVAGLAVYNEQFF TRBV29-1 - TRBJ2-1 TRBD2
TGTGCCAGCAGCCCGGACTTTGGCTACACCTTC CASSPDFGYTF TRBV5-5 - TRBJ1-2 -
TGTGCCTGGAGACAGGTGATGAGCTCTGGGGCCAACGTCCTGACTTTC CAWRQVMSSGANVLTF TRBV30 - TRBJ2-6 -
TGTGCCTGGAGTGAACAGGGGCACGGGGAGCTGTTTTTT CAWSEQGHGELFF TRBV30 - TRBJ2-2 TRBD1
TGCGCCAGCAGCGCGGGACTAGCGGCCAACACCGGGGAGCTGTTTTTT CASSAGLAANTGELFF TRBV5-1 - TRBJ2-2 TRBD2
TGTGCCAGCAGCGTAGAATCAGCCACAGCTACCTACGAGCAGTACTTC CASSVESATATYEQYF TRBV9 - TRBJ2-7 -
TGTGCCTGGAGGGATGGCGGTCAAGGAGACACCGGGGAGCTGTTTTTT CAWRDGGQGDTGELFF TRBV30 - TRBJ2-2 -
TGTGCCAGCAGCCGGCAGAGGGGGTTAGATGGCTACACCTTC CASSRQRGLDGYTF TRBV7-2 - TRBJ1-2 -
TGCGCCAGCAGTCCAAGATATAAAACCGCACCATTTAGTATTGCGCGGTTTAGCACAGATACGCAGTATTTT CASSPRYKTAPFSIARFSTDTQYF TRBV23-1 - TRBJ2-3 -
TGTGCCAGCAGCGTAGAGTCTAGCGGGAGAAATGAGCAGTTCTTC CASSVESSGRNEQFF TRBV9 - TRBJ2-1 TRBD2
TGTGCCAGCAGCTCTCAGCTTAGAGGCACTAATGAGCAGTTCTTC CASSSQLRGTNEQFF TRBV7-6 - TRBJ2-1 -
TGTGCCAGCAGCTCTCGACCACAAGCGGGTACCGGGGAGCTGTTTTTT CASSSRPQAGTGELFF TRBV7-2 - TRBJ2-2 -
TGTGCCTGGAGTGTTCGGGACCCCTGGAGGGACGAGCAGTACTTC CAWSVRDPWRDEQYF TRBV30 few TRBJ2-7 -
TGTGCCAGCAGTTTACCTCTAGCGGGAGCATACGAGCAGTACTTC CASSLPLAGAYEQYF TRBV28 - TRBJ2-7 TRBD2
TGTGCCAGCAGCGGGTGGCAAGGCTACACCTTC CASSGWQGYTF TRBV6-5 - TRBJ1-2 -